The source of this TCR beta chain is a study of beta chain features in type 1 diabetes. The study's findings and limits: Across all four CD4+ subsets, people with type 1 diabetes showed modestly shorter TCRB CDR3s.

Concerning this clone itself: Antigen unknown.

Trimming took 3 bases from V and 5 from J; bases not matched to a gene: 4. CDR1 KGHSH and CDR2 LQKENI come from the germline V gene. CDR3 length: 15 residues. Expressed TCRB transcripts got sequenced, as all isolated RNA was reverse transcribed. Profiling relied on immunoSEQ multiplex PCR, and the TCRdb table lists in-frame clones only, not all of them. This sample has roughly 100,000 clones; 28% occur once, and the top ten carry less than 0.65%. The sequence came from a woman between 18 and 29 years old with type 1 diabetes. Source material: central memory CD4+ T cells from blood. V and J are TRBV18 and TRBJ2-7, with 13 bases that match TRBD2. The CDR3, as DNA: TGTGCCAGCTCACCGCTCGGACTAGCGGGAGACGAGCAGTACTTC. Encoded protein: CASSPLGLAGDEQYF.